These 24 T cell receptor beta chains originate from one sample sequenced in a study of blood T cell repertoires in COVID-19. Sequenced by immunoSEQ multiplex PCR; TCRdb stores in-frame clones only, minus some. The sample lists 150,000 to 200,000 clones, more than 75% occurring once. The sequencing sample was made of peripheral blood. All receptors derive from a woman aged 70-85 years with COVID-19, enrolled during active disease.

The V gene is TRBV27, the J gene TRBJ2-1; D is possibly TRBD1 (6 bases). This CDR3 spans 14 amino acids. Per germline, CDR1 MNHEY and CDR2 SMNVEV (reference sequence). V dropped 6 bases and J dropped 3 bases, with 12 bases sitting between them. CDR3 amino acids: CASRTTGYYNEQFF. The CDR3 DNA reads TGTGCCAGCAGGACTACAGGGTACTACAATGAGCAGTTCTTC.

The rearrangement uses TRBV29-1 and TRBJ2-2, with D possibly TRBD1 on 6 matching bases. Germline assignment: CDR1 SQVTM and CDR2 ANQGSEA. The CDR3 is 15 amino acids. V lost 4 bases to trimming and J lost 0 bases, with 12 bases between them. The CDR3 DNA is TGCAGCGTTGCGAAGGGGGTTTCGAACACCGGGGAGCTGTTTTTT. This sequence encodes CSVAKGVSNTGELFF.

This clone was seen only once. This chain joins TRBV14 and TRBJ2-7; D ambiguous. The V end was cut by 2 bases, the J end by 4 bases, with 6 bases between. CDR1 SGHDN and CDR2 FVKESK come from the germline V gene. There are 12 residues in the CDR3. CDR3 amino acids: CASSQQWYEQYF. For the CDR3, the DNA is TGTGCCAGCAGCCAACAGTGGTACGAGCAGTACTTC.

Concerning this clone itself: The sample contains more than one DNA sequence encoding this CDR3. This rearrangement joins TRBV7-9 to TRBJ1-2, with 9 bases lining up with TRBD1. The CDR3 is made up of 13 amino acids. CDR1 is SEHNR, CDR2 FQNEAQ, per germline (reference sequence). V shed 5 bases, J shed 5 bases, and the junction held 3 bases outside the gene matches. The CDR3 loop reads CASSPGQGYGYTF. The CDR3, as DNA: TGTGCCAGCAGCCCGGGACAGGGTTATGGCTACACCTTC.

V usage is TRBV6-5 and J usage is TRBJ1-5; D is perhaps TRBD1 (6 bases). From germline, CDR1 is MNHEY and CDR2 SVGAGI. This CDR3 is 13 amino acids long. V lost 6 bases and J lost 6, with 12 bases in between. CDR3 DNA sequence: TGTGCCAGCAGAGACAGGATAGGTCAGCCCCAGCATTTT. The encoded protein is CASRDRIGQPQHF.

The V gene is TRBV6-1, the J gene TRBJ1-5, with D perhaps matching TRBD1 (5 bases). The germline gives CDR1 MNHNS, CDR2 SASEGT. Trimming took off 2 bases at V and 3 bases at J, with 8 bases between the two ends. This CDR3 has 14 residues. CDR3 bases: TGTGCCAGCAGTGAATCAGGGTTCAATCAGCCCCAGCATTTT. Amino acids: CASSESGFNQPQHF.

In DNA, the CDR3 is TGTGCCAGTACCCCCGGACAGCACGGGGAGCTGTTTTTT. Translation: CASTPGQHGELFF. J is TRBJ2-2 and V is TRBV19, with a weak D call TRBD1 (6 bases). Trimming cost V 7 bases and J 7 bases, with 13 bases left between them. The CDR3 runs 13 residues. CDR1 and CDR2 (germline): LNHDA, SQIVND (reference sequence). Full variable domain (remainder filled in from reference TRBV19 and TRBJ2-2): DGGITQSPKYLFRKEGQNVTLSCEQNLNHDAMYWYRQDPGQGLRLIYYSQIVNDFQKGDIAEGYSVSREKKESFPLTVTSAQKNPTAFYLCASTPGQHGELFFGEGSRLTVL.

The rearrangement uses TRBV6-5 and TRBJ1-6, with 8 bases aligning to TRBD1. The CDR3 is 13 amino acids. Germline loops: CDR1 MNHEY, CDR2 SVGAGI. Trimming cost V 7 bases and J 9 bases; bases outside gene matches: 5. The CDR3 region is CASTTGGISPLHF. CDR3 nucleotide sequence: TGTGCCAGCACCACAGGGGGGATTTCACCCCTCCACTTT.

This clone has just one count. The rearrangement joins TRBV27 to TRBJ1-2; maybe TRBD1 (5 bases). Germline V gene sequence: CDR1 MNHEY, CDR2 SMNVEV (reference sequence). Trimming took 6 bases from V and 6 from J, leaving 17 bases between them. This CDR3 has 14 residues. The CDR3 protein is CASSPRRGDHGYTF. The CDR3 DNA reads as TGTGCCAGCAGCCCTAGAAGGGGCGATCATGGCTACACCTTC.

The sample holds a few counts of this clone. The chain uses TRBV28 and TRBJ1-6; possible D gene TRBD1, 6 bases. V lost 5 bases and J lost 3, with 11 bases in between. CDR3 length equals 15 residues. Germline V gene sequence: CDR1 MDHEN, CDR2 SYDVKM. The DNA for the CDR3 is TGTGCCAGCAGTCCAGGGGCCCTCTATAATTCACCCCTCCACTTT. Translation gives CASSPGALYNSPLHF.

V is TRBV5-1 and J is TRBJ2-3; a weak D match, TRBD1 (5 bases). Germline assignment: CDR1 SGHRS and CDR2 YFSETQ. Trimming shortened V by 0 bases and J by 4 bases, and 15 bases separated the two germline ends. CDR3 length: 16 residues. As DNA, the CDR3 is TGCGCCAGCAGCTTGGAGTCAGGGCTAGGCCCAGATACGCAGTATTTT. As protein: CASSLESGLGPDTQYF.

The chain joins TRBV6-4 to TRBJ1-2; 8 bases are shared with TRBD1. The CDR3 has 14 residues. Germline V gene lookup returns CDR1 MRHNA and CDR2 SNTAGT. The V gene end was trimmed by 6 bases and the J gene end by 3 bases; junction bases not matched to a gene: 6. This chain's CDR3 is CASSFGQGDYGYTF. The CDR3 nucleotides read TGTGCCAGCAGCTTTGGACAGGGAGACTATGGCTACACCTTC.

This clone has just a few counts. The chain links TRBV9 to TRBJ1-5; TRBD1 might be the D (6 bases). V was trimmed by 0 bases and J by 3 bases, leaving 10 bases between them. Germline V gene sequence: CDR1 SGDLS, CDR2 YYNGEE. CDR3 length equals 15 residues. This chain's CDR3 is CASSVAGALNQPQHF. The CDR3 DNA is TGTGCCAGCAGCGTAGCAGGGGCCCTCAATCAGCCCCAGCATTTT. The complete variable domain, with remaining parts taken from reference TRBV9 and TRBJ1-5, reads DSGVTQTPKHLITATGQRVTLRCSPRSGDLSVYWYQQSLDQGLQFLIQYYNGEERAKGNILERFSAQQFPDLHSELNLSSLELGDSALYFCASSVAGALNQPQHFGDGTRLSIL.

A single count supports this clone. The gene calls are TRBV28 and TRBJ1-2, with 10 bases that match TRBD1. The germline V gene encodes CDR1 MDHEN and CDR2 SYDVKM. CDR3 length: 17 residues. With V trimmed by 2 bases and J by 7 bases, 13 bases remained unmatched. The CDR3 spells CASSLGTGVARWGGYTF. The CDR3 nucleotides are TGTGCCAGCAGTTTAGGGACAGGGGTGGCCCGGTGGGGTGGCTACACCTTC.

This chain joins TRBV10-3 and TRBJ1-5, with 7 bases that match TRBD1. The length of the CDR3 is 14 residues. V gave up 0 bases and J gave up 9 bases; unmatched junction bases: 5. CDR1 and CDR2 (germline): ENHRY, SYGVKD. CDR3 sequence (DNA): TGTGCCATCAGTGAGTCGACAGGGCTAACGCCCCAGCATTTT. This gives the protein CAISESTGLTPQHF.

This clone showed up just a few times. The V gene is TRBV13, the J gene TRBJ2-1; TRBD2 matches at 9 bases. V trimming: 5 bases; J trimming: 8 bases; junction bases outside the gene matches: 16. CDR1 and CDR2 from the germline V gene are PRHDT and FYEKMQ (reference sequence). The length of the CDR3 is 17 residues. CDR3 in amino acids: CASSATGGLAGPDEQFF. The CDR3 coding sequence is TGTGCCAGCAGCGCTACCGGGGGACTAGCAGGCCCGGATGAGCAGTTCTTC.

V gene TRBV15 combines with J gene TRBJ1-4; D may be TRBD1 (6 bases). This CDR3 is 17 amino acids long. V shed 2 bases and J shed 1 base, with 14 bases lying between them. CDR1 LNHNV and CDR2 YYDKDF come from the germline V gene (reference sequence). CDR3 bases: TGTGCCACCAGCAGATCATCCACAGGGAGAACTAATGAAAAACTGTTTTTT. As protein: CATSRSSTGRTNEKLFF.

The chain's CDR3 is CAWSGAFEKLFF. In nucleotides, the CDR3 is TGTGCCTGGAGTGGGGCGTTTGAAAAACTGTTTTTT. The V call is TRBV30, the J call TRBJ1-4; D is unclear. CDR1 is GTSNPN, CDR2 SVGIG, per germline (reference sequence). The CDR3 is made up of 12 amino acids. Trimming took off 1 base at V and 7 bases at J, with 7 bases between the two ends.

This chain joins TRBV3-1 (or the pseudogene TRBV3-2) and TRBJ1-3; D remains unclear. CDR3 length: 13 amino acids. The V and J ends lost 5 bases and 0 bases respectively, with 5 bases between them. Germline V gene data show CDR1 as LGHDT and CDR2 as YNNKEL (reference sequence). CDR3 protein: CASSSFSGNTIYF. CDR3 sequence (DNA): TGTGCCAGCAGCTCCTTCTCTGGAAACACCATATATTTT.

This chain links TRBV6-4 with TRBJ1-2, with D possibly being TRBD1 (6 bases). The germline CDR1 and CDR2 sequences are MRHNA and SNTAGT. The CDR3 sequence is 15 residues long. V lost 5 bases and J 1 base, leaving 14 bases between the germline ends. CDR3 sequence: CASSRSQGGNYGYTF. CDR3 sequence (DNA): TGTGCCAGCAGTAGATCACAGGGTGGTAACTATGGCTACACCTTC.

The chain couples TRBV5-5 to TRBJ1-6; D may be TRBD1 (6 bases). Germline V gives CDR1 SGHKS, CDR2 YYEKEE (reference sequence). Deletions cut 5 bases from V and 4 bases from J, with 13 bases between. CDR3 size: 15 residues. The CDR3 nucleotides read TGTGCCAGCAGTTGGACAGCGGGATATAATTCACCCCTCCACTTT. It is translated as CASSWTAGYNSPLHF.

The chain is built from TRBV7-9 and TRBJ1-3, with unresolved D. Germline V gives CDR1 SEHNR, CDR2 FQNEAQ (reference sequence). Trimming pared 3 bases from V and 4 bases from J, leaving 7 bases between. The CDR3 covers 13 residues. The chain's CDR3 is CASSFQRGNTIYF. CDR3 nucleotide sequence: TGTGCCAGCAGCTTTCAGAGGGGAAACACCATATATTTT.

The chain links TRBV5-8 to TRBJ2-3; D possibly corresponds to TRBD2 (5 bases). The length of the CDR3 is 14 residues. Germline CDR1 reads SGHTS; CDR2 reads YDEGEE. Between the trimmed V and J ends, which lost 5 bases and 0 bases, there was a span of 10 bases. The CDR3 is CASRYGVSTDTQYF. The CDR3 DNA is TGTGCCAGCAGGTACGGGGTGAGCACAGATACGCAGTATTTT.

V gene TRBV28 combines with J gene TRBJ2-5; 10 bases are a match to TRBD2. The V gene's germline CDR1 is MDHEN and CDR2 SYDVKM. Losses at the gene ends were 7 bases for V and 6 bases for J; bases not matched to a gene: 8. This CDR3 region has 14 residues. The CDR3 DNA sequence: TGTGCCAGCAATATTAGCGGGGGGAGGAAGACCCAGTACTTC. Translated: CASNISGGRKTQYF.